The sample holds one count of the clone carrying this T cell receptor beta chain. The method was immunoSEQ multiplex PCR; TCRdb's version includes in-frame clones alone and lacks a portion of them. This table has 8,500 to 10,000 clones, more than 55% appearing once. This record comes from a study of tissue T cells after allogeneic stem cell transplantation. The clonotype originates from a female donor of 60 years or more with lung cancer. The sample was tissue from the jejunum, taken at autopsy.

The CDR3 DNA is TGCGCCAGCAGCTTGCGGGGGGCTGGGCTCGTTAATGAAAAACTGTTTTTT. It specifies CASSLRGAGLVNEKLFF. V gene TRBV5-1 combines with J gene TRBJ1-4; D perhaps matches TRBD1 (6 bases). This CDR3 comprises 17 residues. V was cut by 1 base and J by 4 bases, with 17 bases left in between. CDR1 is SGHRS and CDR2 is YFSETQ in the germline V gene.